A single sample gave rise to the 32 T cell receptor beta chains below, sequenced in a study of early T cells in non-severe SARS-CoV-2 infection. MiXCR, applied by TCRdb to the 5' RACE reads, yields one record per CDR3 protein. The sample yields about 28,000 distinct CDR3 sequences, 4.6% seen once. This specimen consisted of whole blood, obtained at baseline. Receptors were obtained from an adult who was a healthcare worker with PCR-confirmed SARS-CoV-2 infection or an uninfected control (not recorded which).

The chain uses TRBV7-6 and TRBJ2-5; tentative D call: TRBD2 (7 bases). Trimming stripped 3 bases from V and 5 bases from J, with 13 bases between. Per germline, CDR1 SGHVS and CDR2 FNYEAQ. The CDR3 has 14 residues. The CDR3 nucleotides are TGTGCCAGCAGCTTCGGGGGGCCGGGGGAGACCCAGTACTTC. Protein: CASSFGGPGETQYF.

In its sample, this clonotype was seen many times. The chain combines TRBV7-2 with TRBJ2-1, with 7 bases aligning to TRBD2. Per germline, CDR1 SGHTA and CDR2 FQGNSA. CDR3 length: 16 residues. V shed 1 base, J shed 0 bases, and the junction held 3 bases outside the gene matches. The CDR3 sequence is CASSLVPSGSYNEQFF. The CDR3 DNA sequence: TGTGCCAGCAGCTTAGTCCCTAGCGGCTCCTACAATGAGCAGTTCTTC. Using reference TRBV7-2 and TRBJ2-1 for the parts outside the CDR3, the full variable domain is GAGVSQSPSNKVTEKGKDVELRCDPISGHTALYWYRQSLGQGLEFLIYFQGNSAPDKSGLPSDRFSAERTGGSVSTLTIQRTQQEDSAVYLCASSLVPSGSYNEQFFGPGTRLTVL.

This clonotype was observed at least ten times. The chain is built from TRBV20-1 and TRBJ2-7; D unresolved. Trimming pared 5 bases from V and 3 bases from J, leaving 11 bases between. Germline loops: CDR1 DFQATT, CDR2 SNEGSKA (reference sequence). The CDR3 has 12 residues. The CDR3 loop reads CSAPADLYEQYF. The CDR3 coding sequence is TGCAGTGCTCCGGCGGACCTCTACGAGCAGTACTTC.

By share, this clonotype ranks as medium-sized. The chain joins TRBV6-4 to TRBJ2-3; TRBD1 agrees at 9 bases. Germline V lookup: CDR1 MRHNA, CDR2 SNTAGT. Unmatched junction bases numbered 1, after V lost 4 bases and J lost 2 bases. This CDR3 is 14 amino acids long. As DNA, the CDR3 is TGTGCCAGCAGTGGGACAGGGGACACAGATACGCAGTATTTT. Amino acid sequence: CASSGTGDTDTQYF.

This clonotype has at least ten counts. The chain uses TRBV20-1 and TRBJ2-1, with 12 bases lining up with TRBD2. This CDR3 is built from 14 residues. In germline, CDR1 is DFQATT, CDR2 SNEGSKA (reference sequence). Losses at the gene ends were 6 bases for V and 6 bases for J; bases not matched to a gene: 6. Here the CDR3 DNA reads TGCAGTGCAACAACTAGCGGGGGGACCAATGAGCAGTTCTTC. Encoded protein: CSATTSGGTNEQFF.

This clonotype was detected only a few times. The CDR3 DNA is TGCAGTGCTAGAGATCCGGGGGGGTCAGATACGCAGTATTTT. It yields the protein CSARDPGGSDTQYF. This rearrangement joins TRBV20-1 to TRBJ2-3; 8 bases are shared with TRBD2. V shed 0 bases, J shed 4 bases, and the junction held 3 bases outside the gene matches. The germline V gene encodes CDR1 DFQATT and CDR2 SNEGSKA (reference sequence). The CDR3 has 14 residues.

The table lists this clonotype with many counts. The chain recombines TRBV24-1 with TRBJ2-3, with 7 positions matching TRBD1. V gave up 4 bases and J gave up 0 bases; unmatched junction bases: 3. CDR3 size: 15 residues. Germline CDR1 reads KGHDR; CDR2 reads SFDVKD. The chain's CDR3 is CATSDQGVSTDTQYF. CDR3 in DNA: TGTGCCACCAGTGACCAGGGGGTCAGCACAGATACGCAGTATTTT.

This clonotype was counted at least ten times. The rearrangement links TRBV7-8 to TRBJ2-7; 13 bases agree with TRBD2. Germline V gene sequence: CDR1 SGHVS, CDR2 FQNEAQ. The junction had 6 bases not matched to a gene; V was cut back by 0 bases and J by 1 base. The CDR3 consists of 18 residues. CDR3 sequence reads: CASSLARTSGSGSYEQYF. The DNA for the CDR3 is TGTGCCAGCAGCTTAGCGAGGACTAGCGGGAGCGGGTCCTACGAGCAGTACTTC. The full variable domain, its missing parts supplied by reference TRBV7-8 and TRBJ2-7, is GAGVSQSPRYKVAKRGQDVALRCDPISGHVSLFWYQQALGQGPEFLTYFQNEAQLDKSGLPSDRFFAERPEGSVSTLKIQRTQQEDSAVYLCASSLARTSGSGSYEQYFGPGTRLTVT.

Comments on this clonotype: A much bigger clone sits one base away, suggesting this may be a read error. In DNA form, the CDR3 reads TGTGTCAGTAGTATTGTCGGCGACACCGGGGAGCTGTTTTTT. Translation: CVSSIVGDTGELFF. The rearrangement links TRBV19 to TRBJ2-2; D is unclear. There are 14 residues in the CDR3. Germline loops: CDR1 LNHDA, CDR2 SQIVND (reference sequence).

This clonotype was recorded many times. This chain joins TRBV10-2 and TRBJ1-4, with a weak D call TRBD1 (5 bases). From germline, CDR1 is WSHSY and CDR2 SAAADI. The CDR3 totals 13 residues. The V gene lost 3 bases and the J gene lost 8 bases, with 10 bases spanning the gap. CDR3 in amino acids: CASSEGEWEKLFF. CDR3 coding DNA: TGCGCCAGCAGTGAAGGGGAGTGGGAAAAACTGTTTTTT.

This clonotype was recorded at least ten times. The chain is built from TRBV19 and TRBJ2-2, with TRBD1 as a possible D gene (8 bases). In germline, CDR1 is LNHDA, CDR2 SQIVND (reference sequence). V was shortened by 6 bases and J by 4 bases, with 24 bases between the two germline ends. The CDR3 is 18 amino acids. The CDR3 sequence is CASSQRGHTGGATGELFF. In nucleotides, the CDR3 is TGTGCCAGTAGCCAGAGAGGGCATACAGGGGGGGCCACCGGGGAGCTGTTTTTT.

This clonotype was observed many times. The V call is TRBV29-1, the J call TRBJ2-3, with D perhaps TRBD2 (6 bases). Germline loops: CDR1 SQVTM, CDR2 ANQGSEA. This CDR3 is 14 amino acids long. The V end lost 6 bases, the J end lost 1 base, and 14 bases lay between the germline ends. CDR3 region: CSVDGTPGTDTQYF. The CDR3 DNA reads TGCAGCGTGGACGGGACTCCCGGCACAGATACGCAGTATTTT.

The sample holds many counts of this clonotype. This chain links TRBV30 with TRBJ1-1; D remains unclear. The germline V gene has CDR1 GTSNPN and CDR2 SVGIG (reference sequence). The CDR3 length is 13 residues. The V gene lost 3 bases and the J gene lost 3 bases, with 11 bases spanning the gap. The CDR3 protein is CAWRAGIDTEAFF. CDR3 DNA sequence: TGTGCCTGGAGAGCCGGGATCGACACTGAAGCTTTCTTT.

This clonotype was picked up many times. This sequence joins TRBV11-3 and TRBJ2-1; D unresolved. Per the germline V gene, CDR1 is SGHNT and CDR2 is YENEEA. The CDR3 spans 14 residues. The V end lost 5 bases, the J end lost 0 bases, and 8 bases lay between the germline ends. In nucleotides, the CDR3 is TGTGCCAGCAGCCAGACAAGCTCCTACAATGAGCAGTTCTTC. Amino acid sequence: CASSQTSSYNEQFF.

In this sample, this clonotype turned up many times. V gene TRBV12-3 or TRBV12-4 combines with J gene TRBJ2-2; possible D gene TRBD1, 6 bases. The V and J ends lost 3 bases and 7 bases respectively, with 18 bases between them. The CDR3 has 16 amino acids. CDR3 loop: CASSFPARGPDGELFF. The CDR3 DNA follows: TGTGCCAGCAGTTTCCCGGCCAGGGGTCCTGACGGGGAGCTGTTTTTT.

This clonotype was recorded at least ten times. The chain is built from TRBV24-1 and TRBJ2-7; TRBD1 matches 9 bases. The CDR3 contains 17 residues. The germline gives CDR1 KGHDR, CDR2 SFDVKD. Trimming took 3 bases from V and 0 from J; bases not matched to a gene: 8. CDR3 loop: CATSDEGQGPFSYEQYF. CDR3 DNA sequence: TGTGCCACCAGTGATGAGGGACAGGGTCCGTTCTCCTACGAGCAGTACTTC.

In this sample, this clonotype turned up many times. The CDR3 bases are TGTGCCAGCAGTTTATGGGCAGAACCGAACAATGAGCAGTTCTTC. This translates into CASSLWAEPNNEQFF. This chain links TRBV28 with TRBJ2-1; D unresolved. Trimming shortened V by 0 bases and J by 5 bases, and 11 bases separated the two germline ends. CDR3 length: 15 amino acids. CDR1 and CDR2 (germline): MDHEN, SYDVKM.

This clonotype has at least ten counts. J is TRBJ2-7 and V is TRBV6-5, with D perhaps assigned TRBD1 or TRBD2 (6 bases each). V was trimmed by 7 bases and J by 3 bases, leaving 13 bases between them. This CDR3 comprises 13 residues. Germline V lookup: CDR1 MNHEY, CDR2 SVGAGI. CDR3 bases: TGTGCCAGCATGAATGGAGGGGGCTACGAGCAGTACTTC. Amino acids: CASMNGGGYEQYF.

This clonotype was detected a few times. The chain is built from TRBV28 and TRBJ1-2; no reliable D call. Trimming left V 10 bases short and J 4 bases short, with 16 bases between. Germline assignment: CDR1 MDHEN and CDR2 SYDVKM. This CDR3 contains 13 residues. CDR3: CATQRVTAYGYTF. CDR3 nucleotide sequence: TGTGCCACACAACGGGTGACGGCCTATGGCTACACCTTC.

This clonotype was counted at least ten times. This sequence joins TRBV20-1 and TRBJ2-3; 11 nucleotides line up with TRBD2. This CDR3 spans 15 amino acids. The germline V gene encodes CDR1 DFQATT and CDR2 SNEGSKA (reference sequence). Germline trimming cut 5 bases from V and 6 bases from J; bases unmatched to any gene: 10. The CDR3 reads CSALGLAAYRDTQYF. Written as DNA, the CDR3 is TGCAGTGCTCTGGGACTAGCGGCATATAGGGATACGCAGTATTTT.

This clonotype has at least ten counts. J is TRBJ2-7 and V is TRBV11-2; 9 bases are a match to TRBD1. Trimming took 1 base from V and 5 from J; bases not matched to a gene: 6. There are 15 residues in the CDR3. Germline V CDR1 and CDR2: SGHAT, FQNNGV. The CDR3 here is CASSLVGTGNHEQYF. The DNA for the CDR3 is TGTGCCAGCAGCTTAGTTGGGACAGGGAACCACGAGCAGTACTTC.

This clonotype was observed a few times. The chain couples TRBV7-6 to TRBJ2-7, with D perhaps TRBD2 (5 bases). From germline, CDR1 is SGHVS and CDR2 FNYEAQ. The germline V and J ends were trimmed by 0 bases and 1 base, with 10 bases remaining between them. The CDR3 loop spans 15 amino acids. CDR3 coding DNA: TGTGCCAGCAGCTTAGCGCAACCGGGATCCTACGAGCAGTACTTC. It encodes CASSLAQPGSYEQYF.

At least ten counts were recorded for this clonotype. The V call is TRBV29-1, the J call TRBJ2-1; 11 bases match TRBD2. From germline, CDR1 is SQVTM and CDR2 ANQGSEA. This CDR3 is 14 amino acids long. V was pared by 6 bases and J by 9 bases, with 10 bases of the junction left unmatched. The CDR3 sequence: CSVALAGEVGEQFF. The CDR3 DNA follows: TGCAGCGTGGCACTAGCGGGGGAGGTTGGTGAGCAGTTCTTC.

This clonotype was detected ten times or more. CDR3 in amino acids: CASTLLGRHTKQYF. For the CDR3, the DNA is TGTGCCAGCACGCTACTGGGCAGACATACGAAGCAGTACTTC. J is TRBJ2-7 and V is TRBV9; D ambiguous. Trimming cost V 6 bases and J 8 bases, with 21 bases left between them. The CDR3 covers 14 residues. The germline CDR1 and CDR2 sequences are SGDLS and YYNGEE.

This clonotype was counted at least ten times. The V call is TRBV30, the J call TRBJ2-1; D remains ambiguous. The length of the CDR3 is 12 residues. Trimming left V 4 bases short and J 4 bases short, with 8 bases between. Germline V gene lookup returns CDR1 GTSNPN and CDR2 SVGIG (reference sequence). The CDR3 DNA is TGTGCCTGGAAGGCAGCATACAATGAGCAGTTCTTC. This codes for CAWKAAYNEQFF.

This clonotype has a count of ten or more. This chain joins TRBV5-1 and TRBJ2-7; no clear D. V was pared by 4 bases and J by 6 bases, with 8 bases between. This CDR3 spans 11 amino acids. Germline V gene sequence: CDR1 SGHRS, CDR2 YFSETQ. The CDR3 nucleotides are TGCGCCAGCAGCGACCTAGGCGAGCAGTACTTC. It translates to CASSDLGEQYF.

CDR3 DNA sequence: TGTGCCAGCAGCTTAGGTGGCATAGCCAAAAGATGGGAGGATACGCAGTATTTT. Protein product: CASSLGGIAKRWEDTQYF. V usage is TRBV11-2 and J usage is TRBJ2-3, with D maybe TRBD2 (5 bases). This CDR3 has 18 residues. Between the trimmed V and J ends, which lost 1 base and 6 bases, there was a span of 23 bases. The germline CDR1 and CDR2 sequences are SGHAT and FQNNGV.

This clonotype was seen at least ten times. The CDR3 nucleotides read TGCAGCGTAAGACCAGCACAAGAGACCCAGTACTTC. The encoded protein is CSVRPAQETQYF. V is TRBV29-1 and J is TRBJ2-5, with D hard to call. Germline-derived CDR1 and CDR2 are SQVTM and ANQGSEA. There are 12 residues in the CDR3. The ends were cut back, 6 bases at V and 2 bases at J, with 10 bases in the middle.

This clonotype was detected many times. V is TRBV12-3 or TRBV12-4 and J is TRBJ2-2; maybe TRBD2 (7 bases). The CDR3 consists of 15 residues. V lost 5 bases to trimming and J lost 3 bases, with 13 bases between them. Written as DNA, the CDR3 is TGTGCCAGCAGTCCAGGGAGGGGGTACACCGGGGAGCTGTTTTTT. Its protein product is CASSPGRGYTGELFF.

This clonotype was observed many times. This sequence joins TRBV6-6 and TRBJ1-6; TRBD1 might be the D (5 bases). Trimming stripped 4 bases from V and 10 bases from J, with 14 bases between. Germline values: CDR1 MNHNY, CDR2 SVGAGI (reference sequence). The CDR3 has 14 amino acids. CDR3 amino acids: CASSSGAMKSPLHF. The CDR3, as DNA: TGTGCCAGCAGTTCCGGGGCAATGAAATCACCCCTCCACTTT.

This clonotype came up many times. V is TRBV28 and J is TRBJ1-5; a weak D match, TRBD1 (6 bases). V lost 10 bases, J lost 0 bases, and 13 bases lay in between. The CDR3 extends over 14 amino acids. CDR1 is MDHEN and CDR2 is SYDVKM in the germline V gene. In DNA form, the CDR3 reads TGTGCCATAGGACAGTCTTATAGCAATCAGCCCCAGCATTTT. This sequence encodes CAIGQSYSNQPQHF.

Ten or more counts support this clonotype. The CDR3 is CASNSLPGRGQNTGELFF. CDR3 bases: TGTGCCAGCAACTCCCTCCCCGGTCGGGGACAAAACACCGGGGAGCTGTTTTTT. The rearrangement links TRBV12-3 or TRBV12-4 to TRBJ2-2, with D perhaps matching TRBD1 (6 bases). The CDR3 contains 18 residues. Between the trimmed V and J ends, which lost 7 bases and 2 bases, there was a span of 23 bases.